This TCR beta chain was sequenced during a study of shared clonotypes between healthy human individuals (TCRdb year 2020). With respect to the entire study: The cohort comprised a couple of women and a few men aged 18 to 49 years. For each donor, three plates each were used for CD4 naive and CD4 memory, two plates were used for CD8 naive, and one plate was used for CD8 memory. To estimate repertoire size and how much clonotypes are shared between individuals, the study performed deep sequencing of blood TCR repertoires from a few healthy adults. To increase sequencing depth and limit assay-specific biases, different laboratories used diverse techniques to prepare libraries and sequence TCR repertoires. Each donor's leukapheresis produced roughly between roughly 0.85 and 10 billion PBMCs.

Sequences SQVTM (CDR1) and ANQGSEA (CDR2) are obtained from the germline V gene. Relative to germline, V is missing 4 bases and J is missing 0 bases, with 6 bases of the junction outside any gene match. The CDR3 sequence holds 16 residues, the cysteine and phenylalanine included. Only the CDR3 part of the read is kept: 48 bases, read in frame from the first base. The donors were healthy, HIV-negative adults with no recently reported acute infections or vaccinations. Every donor was a Caucasian adult residing in Nashville, Tennessee, USA. CD4+ T cells were enriched through magnetic negative selection, after which naive cells were positively selected on CD45RA and the remaining negative fraction served as the memory subset. Blood was obtained by leukapheresis, after which PBMCs were separated by Ficoll-Histopaque density gradient centrifugation and cryopreserved in liquid nitrogen vapor phase. Purity and quantity of every magnetically sorted T cell population were checked by analytical flow cytometry. From each sorted fraction, genomic DNA was isolated and quantified by UV absorbance on a Nanodrop 2000c.

Comment on this clone: Its antigen is currently not known. It has no much larger one-base neighbor in the sample; base qualities were not kept.

Using the deep immunoSEQ assay, TCR CDR3 regions were amplified from genomic DNA by multiplex PCR. For each cell subset, the extracted genomic DNA was distributed evenly across all wells of several immunoSEQ 96-well plates, and each plate served as one replicate. Each replicate PCR for sorted subsets received about 200 ng genomic DNA, equal to 28,000 or so T cell genomes. The purified libraries were quantified using a Qubit 3.0 fluorometer, sized with a Bioanalyzer 2100, and then quantified again using the KAPA Library Quantification kit. Every immunoSEQ 96-well plate was sequenced on a separate single-read 150-cycle Illumina NextSeq 550 flow cell. Per the authors' processing: Because the immunoSEQ output included only junctional sequences and no quality scores, the filtering could not be the same as the filtering used for full-length reads. Sequences were annotated with PyIR, a Python wrapper for IgBLAST v1.9, using IMGT germline references to assign V/J genes and CDR3. Reads were filtered out if the reads had weak V/J assignments (E-value above 1e-6), no CDR3, stop codons, out-of-frame junctions, or ambiguous translated residues. A V3J clonotype was defined by an identical inferred V gene, J gene, and CDR3 amino acid sequence. The percentage overlap between two repertoires was calculated by dividing the number of shared unique clonotypes by the size of the smaller repertoire. Three approaches were used to assess repertoire richness: RTK rarefaction, the Chao1 estimator, and Recon v2.1 estimates of unobserved clonotypes. OLGA was used to compute generation probabilities for all TCRbeta clonotypes that the gDNA method yielded from a handful of donors. The source is immuneACCESS, and TCRdb retained only in-frame sequences with V and J called. Part of the clones is not carried over; for the studies checked, unresolved V genes explain less than half of this, and the remainder is unexplained. D and trimming were read from the DNA, whereas the V and J calls and clone size are those reported in that table. A total of more than 1.2 million clones appear in this sample, 98% of them only once. The top ten constitute approximately 0.4% of the sample.

General conclusions and limits of the study: Rarefaction of sorted-subset datasets indicated incomplete sequencing despite the large sequencing depth. Sampling was restricted to blood, and TCR repertoires in tissues likely differ from the TCR repertoires found in blood. Sharing across several donors was observed for roughly 5.4% of naive CD4, 3% to 3.5% of naive CD8, 2% to 2.5% of memory CD4, and roughly 0.43% of memory CD8 clonotypes. Compared with non-shared clonotypes, the clonotypes found in all four sorted-subset donors had higher generation probabilities. Because the study included only a small number of donors, the genetic and exposure-history diversity represented was limited. Naive subsets generally had larger estimated clonotype richness than memory subsets did. Pairwise subsampling led to the expectation that sequencing depth would affect the degree of clonotype sharing among donors.

The sequence joins TRBV29-1 to TRBJ2-7; a stretch of 13 junction bases matches TRBD2. Sequencing input: naive CD4+ T cells sorted from blood. Explained via the paper, the cell subset or site label denotes: CD45RA+ positively selected. This receptor was taken from a young man in good health. The DNA is as follows: TGCAGCGTTGCGGGACTAGCGGGGTTCTTCTCCTACGAGCAGTACTTC. Its amino acids are CSVAGLAGFFSYEQYF.